Each of the 32 T cell receptor beta chains below was sequenced from the same sample in a study of shared clonotypes between healthy human individuals. The protocol was immunoSEQ multiplex PCR, while the TCRdb copy is restricted to in-frame clones and leaves out a portion. Here the sample spans about 2.3 million clones, more than 85% being singletons. Material: naive CD4+ T cells from PBMCs. Subset denoted: CD45RA+ positively selected. These receptors were obtained from a young man in good health. Some clones in this sample may be carry-over from other donors' samples.

V usage is TRBV6-1 and J usage is TRBJ1-3, with TRBD1 as a possible D gene (6 bases). V lost 2 bases and J lost 4, with 9 bases in between. Germline loops: CDR1 MNHNS, CDR2 SASEGT. CDR3 size: 14 residues. The CDR3 bases are TGTGCCAGCAGTGAACGGACAGTAGGAAACACCATATATTTT. This gives the protein CASSERTVGNTIYF.

The J gene is TRBJ2-7, the V gene TRBV2; 7 nucleotides match TRBD2. Trimming at V came to 2 bases and at J to 6 bases, leaving 10 bases not matched to a gene. CDR3 length equals 15 residues. Germline V gives CDR1 SNHLY, CDR2 FYNNEI. CDR3 nucleotides: TGTGCCAGCAGTGAAACTAGTGGGAGGGCTCTCGAGCAGTACTTC. Amino acid sequence: CASSETSGRALEQYF.

The rearrangement uses TRBV28 and TRBJ2-3; 9 bases align to TRBD2. The CDR3 is 15 amino acids. In germline, CDR1 is MDHEN, CDR2 SYDVKM. The junction had 7 bases not matched to a gene; V was cut back by 4 bases and J by 5 bases. Here the CDR3 reads CASSSRGLAKDTQYF. Here the CDR3 DNA reads TGTGCCAGCAGTTCGAGGGGACTAGCCAAAGATACGCAGTATTTT.

The rearrangement links TRBV6-1 to TRBJ2-3, with 9 bases identical to TRBD1. Germline V CDR1 and CDR2: MNHNS, SASEGT. The CDR3 is 15 amino acids. V lost 8 bases, J lost 0 bases, and 6 bases stayed unmatched. CDR3 nucleotide sequence: TGTGCCAGCGCCCGGACAGGGGTGAGCACAGATACGCAGTATTTT. Its protein product is CASARTGVSTDTQYF.

The chain couples TRBV2 to TRBJ1-2; D is uncertain. Trimming shortened V by 0 bases and J by 7 bases, and 9 bases separated the two germline ends. The CDR3 extends over 13 amino acids. CDR1 and CDR2 from the germline V gene are SNHLY and FYNNEI. In nucleotides, the CDR3 is TGTGCCAGCAGTGAAGCGCCCAAGGGTGGCTACACCTTC. Protein: CASSEAPKGGYTF.

The J gene is TRBJ1-2, the V gene TRBV5-1; D uncertain. V gave up 1 base and J gave up 3 bases, with 10 bases separating them. Germline V gene sequence: CDR1 SGHRS, CDR2 YFSETQ. This CDR3 has 14 amino acids. CDR3 nucleotide sequence: TGCGCCAGCAGCTTGAGGCAGGCGGACTATGGCTACACCTTC. It codes for CASSLRQADYGYTF. The full variable domain, completed using reference TRBV5-1 and TRBJ1-2, is KAGVTQTPRYLIKTRGQQVTLSCSPISGHRSVSWYQQTPGQGLQFLFEYFSETQRNKGNFPGRFSGRQFSNSRSEMNVSTLELGDSALYLCASSLRQADYGYTFGSGTRLTVV.

The gene calls are TRBV28 and TRBJ2-1, with 12 bases matching TRBD2. The CDR3 is 15 amino acids. Germline CDR1 MDHEN, CDR2 SYDVKM. Trimming took 2 bases from V and 8 from J; bases not matched to a gene: 4. CDR3 amino acids: CASSLGTSGHDEQFF. CDR3 nucleotides: TGTGCCAGCAGTTTAGGGACTAGCGGGCACGATGAGCAGTTCTTC.

With regard to this clone: Other DNA sequences in the sample encode the same CDR3. The gene calls are TRBV30 and TRBJ1-5; D not resolved. V gave up 1 base and J gave up 0 bases, with 7 bases separating them. Germline V CDR1 and CDR2: GTSNPN, SVGIG (reference sequence). This CDR3 spans 14 amino acids. The CDR3 region has the DNA TGTGCCTGGAGTGGGCAGGTTAGCAATCAGCCCCAGCATTTT. Protein sequence: CAWSGQVSNQPQHF.

Remarks on this clone: Distinct nucleotide sequences in the sample also encode this CDR3. V is TRBV20-1 and J is TRBJ2-7; D unclear. Germline CDR1 is DFQATT and CDR2 is SNEGSKA (reference sequence). Trimming took 3 bases from V and 2 from J, leaving 2 bases between them. The CDR3 extends over 10 amino acids. CDR3: CSASTYEQYF. CDR3 bases: TGCAGTGCTAGCACCTACGAGCAGTACTTC.

The V call is TRBV19, the J call TRBJ1-1; TRBD1 matches 11 bases. V shed 8 bases and J 1 base; nucleotides not matched to a gene: 9. The CDR3 contains 16 residues. CDR1 and CDR2 (germline): LNHDA, SQIVND (reference sequence). The CDR3 DNA reads TGTGCCAGTTATGGAGGGACAGGGGGAGCGAACACTGAAGCTTTCTTT. Translated: CASYGGTGGANTEAFF.

This clone was seen just once. The chain carries TRBV7-9 and TRBJ2-3, with 10 nucleotides matching TRBD2. CDR3 size: 16 residues. The J segment lost 2 bases and the V segment lost 3 bases, leaving 5 bases of the junction unmatched. CDR1 and CDR2 from the germline V gene are SEHNR and FQNEAQ (reference sequence). The CDR3 sequence is CASSFRTSGDTDTQYF. Here the CDR3 DNA reads TGTGCCAGCAGCTTCAGGACTAGCGGAGACACAGATACGCAGTATTTT.

V and J are TRBV5-1 and TRBJ2-5; maybe TRBD2 (5 bases). Germline V gene sequence: CDR1 SGHRS, CDR2 YFSETQ. The CDR3 runs to 15 residues. Trimming cost V 4 bases and J 1 base, with 14 bases left between them. CDR3 region: CASSINAGSQETQYF. The DNA for the CDR3 is TGCGCCAGCAGCATTAACGCTGGGAGCCAAGAGACCCAGTACTTC.

This clone came up a few times. The chain uses TRBV27 and TRBJ2-5; the D gene is possibly TRBD2 (5 bases). The length of the CDR3 is 11 residues. The germline V gene encodes CDR1 MNHEY and CDR2 SMNVEV (reference sequence). Trimming shortened V by 4 bases and J by 5 bases, and 5 bases separated the two germline ends. This CDR3 is CASSWEETQYF. The DNA for the CDR3 is TGTGCCAGCAGTTGGGAGGAGACCCAGTACTTC.

About this clone: The junction differs from germline at one of its ends, possibly a read error. CDR3 region: CASRLTAGGTQGF. CDR3 DNA sequence: TGTGCCAGCAGACTAACCGCAGGGGGTACGCAGGGCTTC. The chain combines TRBV5-8 with TRBJ2-7; TRBD1 matches at 7 bases. Per germline, CDR1 SGHTS and CDR2 YDEGEE. This CDR3 comprises 13 residues.

This clone was picked up one time. V usage is TRBV5-8 and J usage is TRBJ1-2; TRBD1 is a possible D gene (6 bases). In germline, CDR1 is SGHTS, CDR2 YDEGEE. CDR3 size: 13 residues. The V end was cut by 6 bases, the J end by 4 bases, with 13 bases between. The CDR3 DNA is TGTGCCAGCACCTGGGGAGGGGGCTATGGCTACACCTTC. Translating gives CASTWGGGYGYTF.

This clone was recorded a few times. The same CDR3 also results from other DNA sequences found in this sample. The J gene is TRBJ1-1, the V gene TRBV4-1; 7 bases are a match to TRBD1. The trim removed 4 bases at V and 0 bases at J, leaving 5 bases unmatched. From germline, CDR1 is MGHRA and CDR2 YSYEKL. The CDR3 has 15 residues. CDR3 nucleotides: TGCGCCAGCAGCCCTCCAGGGACAGTGAACACTGAAGCTTTCTTT. Its translation: CASSPPGTVNTEAFF.

V and J are TRBV2 and TRBJ1-1, with TRBD1 matching over 9 bases. Germline-derived CDR1 and CDR2 are SNHLY and FYNNEI. V was pared by 5 bases and J by 5 bases, with 6 bases of the junction left unmatched. This CDR3 has 14 residues. The DNA for the CDR3 is TGTGCCAGCAGTACAGGGGGCCCATGGACTGAAGCTTTCTTT. It specifies CASSTGGPWTEAFF.

This chain connects TRBV27 to TRBJ2-5; D could derive from TRBD1 or TRBD2 (5 bases each). Germline V gene data show CDR1 as MNHEY and CDR2 as SMNVEV (reference sequence). The CDR3 length is 13 residues. V was cut by 3 bases and J by 10 bases, with 15 bases left in between. The CDR3 sequence: CASSFSRLGDQYF. CDR3 nucleotide sequence: TGTGCCAGCAGTTTTTCCCGGTTGGGGGACCAGTACTTC.

This chain links TRBV29-1 with TRBJ2-1; no clear D. Per the germline V gene, CDR1 is SQVTM and CDR2 is ANQGSEA. V was pared by 4 bases and J by 9 bases, with 10 bases between. CDR3 length: 11 amino acids. The CDR3 DNA follows: TGCAGCGTTGTGGGCCTTGTTGAGCAGTTCTTC. Its protein product is CSVVGLVEQFF.

The chain joins TRBV27 to TRBJ2-7; 8 nucleotides align to TRBD1. After removal of 11 bases from V and 6 bases from J, the junction contained 6 bases not matched to a gene. From germline, CDR1 is MNHEY and CDR2 SMNVEV (reference sequence). This CDR3 region has 11 residues. This chain's CDR3 is CACGTGREQYF. The DNA of the CDR3 is TGTGCCTGCGGGACAGGCCGCGAGCAGTACTTC.

The genes are TRBV4-1 and TRBJ1-5; D might be TRBD1 (6 bases). The CDR3 runs to 16 residues. V was shortened by 5 bases and J by 3 bases, with 17 bases between the two germline ends. Germline lookup yields CDR1 MGHRA and CDR2 YSYEKL. The CDR3 DNA reads TGCGCCAGCAGCTACCAGTTGGCAGGGGACAATCAGCCCCAGCATTTT. Translating gives CASSYQLAGDNQPQHF.

The chain couples TRBV5-1 to TRBJ2-5; D gene uncertain. V lost 1 base and J lost 0, with 4 bases in between. The germline CDR1 and CDR2 sequences are SGHRS and YFSETQ. The CDR3 loop spans 13 amino acids. The CDR3 DNA follows: TGCGCCAGCAGCTTGCAGTACCAAGAGACCCAGTACTTC. Its translation: CASSLQYQETQYF.

The V call is TRBV19, the J call TRBJ1-2; D is undetermined. V lost 1 base and J lost 8, with 17 bases in between. This CDR3 comprises 15 residues. CDR1 and CDR2 from the germline V gene are LNHDA and SQIVND (reference sequence). In DNA form, the CDR3 reads TGTGCCAGTAGTATAGCCGGGAGTATCGGCGGCGGCTACACCTTC. Translation gives CASSIAGSIGGGYTF.

The gene calls are TRBV28 and TRBJ1-2, with D tentatively TRBD1 (6 bases). CDR1 is MDHEN, CDR2 SYDVKM, per germline. Trimming shortened V by 6 bases and J by 4 bases, and 21 bases separated the two germline ends. This CDR3 spans 16 amino acids. DNA of the CDR3: TGTGCCAGCAGGGACCCCGGACAGCCTACGAGCTATGGCTACACCTTC. Translation: CASRDPGQPTSYGYTF.

The chain uses TRBV28 and TRBJ2-3; D perhaps matches TRBD2 (6 bases). Germline V CDR1 and CDR2: MDHEN, SYDVKM. This CDR3 comprises 15 residues. V was pared by 3 bases and J by 5 bases, with 15 bases between. In DNA, the CDR3 is TGTGCCAGCAGTTTTGGCGGGACCGGGGGAGATACGCAGTATTTT. This gives the protein CASSFGGTGGDTQYF. Based on the CDR3 plus reference TRBV28 and TRBJ2-3, the full variable domain is DVKVTQSSRYLVKRTGEKVFLECVQDMDHENMFWYRQDPGLGLRLIYFSYDVKMKEKGDIPEGYSVSREKKERFSLILESASTNQTSMYLCASSFGGTGGDTQYFGPGTRLTVL.

The chain employs TRBV27 and TRBJ2-7; D not certain. Trimming pared 11 bases from V and 5 bases from J, leaving 13 bases between. The germline V gene encodes CDR1 MNHEY and CDR2 SMNVEV (reference sequence). This CDR3 contains 11 residues. CDR3 sequence: CASRGRDEQYF. DNA of the CDR3: TGTGCCTCTAGAGGTAGGGACGAGCAGTACTTC.

The chain has TRBV7-9 and TRBJ2-7; TRBD2 matches 12 bases. This CDR3 has 19 amino acids. After removal of 2 bases from V and 4 bases from J, the junction contained 15 bases not matched to a gene. The germline gives CDR1 SEHNR, CDR2 FQNEAQ (reference sequence). The CDR3 is CASSLWVTSGREGVYEQYF. The CDR3 DNA reads TGTGCCAGCAGCTTATGGGTGACTAGCGGGAGAGAGGGGGTATACGAGCAGTACTTC.

V is TRBV2 and J is TRBJ2-2; 14 positions agree with TRBD2. The CDR3 loop spans 14 amino acids. The J segment lost 6 bases and the V segment lost 6 bases, leaving 0 bases of the junction unmatched. Germline loops: CDR1 SNHLY, CDR2 FYNNEI. CDR3 DNA: TGTGCCAGCAGGGGACTAGCGGGGGCCGGGGAGCTGTTTTTT. The encoded protein is CASRGLAGAGELFF.

This chain uses TRBV18 with TRBJ2-1; 8 bases match TRBD1. The CDR3 contains 15 residues. The V gene's germline CDR1 is KGHSH and CDR2 LQKENI. V trimming: 4 bases; J trimming: 5 bases; junction bases outside the gene matches: 7. CDR3 coding DNA: TGTGCCAGCTCACGACCGACAGGGGCTCACAATGAGCAGTTCTTC. Encoded protein: CASSRPTGAHNEQFF.

In its sample, this clone was seen a few times. The CDR3 bases are TGTGCCAGCAGTCCTCGACAGATTTTAGCCAAAAACATTCAGTACTTC. Translated: CASSPRQILAKNIQYF. This chain joins TRBV2 and TRBJ2-4; D is perhaps TRBD1 (5 bases). V was cut by 5 bases and J by 0 bases, with 14 bases left in between. The CDR3 totals 16 residues. CDR1 SNHLY and CDR2 FYNNEI come from the germline V gene.

V usage is TRBV9 and J usage is TRBJ2-2, with D maybe TRBD1 (5 bases). The germline V gene has CDR1 SGDLS and CDR2 YYNGEE. Trimming left V 4 bases short and J 2 bases short, with 12 bases between. The CDR3 is 15 residues long. CDR3 in amino acids: CASSPDRPNTGELFF. CDR3 DNA: TGTGCCAGCAGCCCCGACAGACCCAACACCGGGGAGCTGTTTTTT.

This clone showed up just once. The chain couples TRBV30 to TRBJ2-4, with 7 bases aligning to TRBD2. The CDR3 is 14 residues long. Germline assignment: CDR1 GTSNPN and CDR2 SVGIG (reference sequence). The J segment lost 9 bases and the V segment lost 3 bases, leaving 11 bases of the junction unmatched. The CDR3, as DNA: TGTGCCTGGAGCCCCCTAGCGGCTGGGGTCATTCAGTACTTC. Translated: CAWSPLAAGVIQYF. The entire variable domain, with the rest obtained from reference TRBV30 and TRBJ2-4, is as follows: SQTIHQWPATLVQPVGSPLSLECTVEGTSNPNLYWYRQAAGRGLQLLFYSVGIGQISSEVPQNLSASRPQDRQFILSSKKLLLSDSGFYLCAWSPLAAGVIQYFGAGTRLSVL.